This entry describes one T cell receptor (beta chain). This sample was included in a study of technical replicates of blood from a few donors. The protocol was immunoSEQ multiplex PCR, while the TCRdb copy is restricted to in-frame clones and leaves out a portion. The table includes about 82,000 clones, over 90% detected once. The CDR3 loop spans 13 amino acids. The V gene's germline CDR1 is SEHNR and CDR2 FQNEAQ (reference sequence). Trimming removed 6 bases from V and 7 bases from J; junction bases left unmatched: 7. The origin of this receptor is a human donor in good health. Sequenced sample: T cells isolated from PBMCs. The rearrangement links TRBV7-9 to TRBJ1-2, with 8 bases that match TRBD1. The CDR3 sequence: CASSHGQGRGYTF. The CDR3 bases are TGTGCCAGCAGTCATGGACAGGGACGTGGCTACACCTTC. Combining the CDR3 with reference TRBV7-9 and TRBJ1-2 gives the whole variable domain DTGVSQNPRHKITKRGQNVTFRCDPISEHNRLYWYRQTLGQGPEFLTYFQNEAQLEKSRLLSDRFSAERPKGSFSTLEIQRTEQGDSAMYLCASSHGQGRGYTFGSGTRLTVV.